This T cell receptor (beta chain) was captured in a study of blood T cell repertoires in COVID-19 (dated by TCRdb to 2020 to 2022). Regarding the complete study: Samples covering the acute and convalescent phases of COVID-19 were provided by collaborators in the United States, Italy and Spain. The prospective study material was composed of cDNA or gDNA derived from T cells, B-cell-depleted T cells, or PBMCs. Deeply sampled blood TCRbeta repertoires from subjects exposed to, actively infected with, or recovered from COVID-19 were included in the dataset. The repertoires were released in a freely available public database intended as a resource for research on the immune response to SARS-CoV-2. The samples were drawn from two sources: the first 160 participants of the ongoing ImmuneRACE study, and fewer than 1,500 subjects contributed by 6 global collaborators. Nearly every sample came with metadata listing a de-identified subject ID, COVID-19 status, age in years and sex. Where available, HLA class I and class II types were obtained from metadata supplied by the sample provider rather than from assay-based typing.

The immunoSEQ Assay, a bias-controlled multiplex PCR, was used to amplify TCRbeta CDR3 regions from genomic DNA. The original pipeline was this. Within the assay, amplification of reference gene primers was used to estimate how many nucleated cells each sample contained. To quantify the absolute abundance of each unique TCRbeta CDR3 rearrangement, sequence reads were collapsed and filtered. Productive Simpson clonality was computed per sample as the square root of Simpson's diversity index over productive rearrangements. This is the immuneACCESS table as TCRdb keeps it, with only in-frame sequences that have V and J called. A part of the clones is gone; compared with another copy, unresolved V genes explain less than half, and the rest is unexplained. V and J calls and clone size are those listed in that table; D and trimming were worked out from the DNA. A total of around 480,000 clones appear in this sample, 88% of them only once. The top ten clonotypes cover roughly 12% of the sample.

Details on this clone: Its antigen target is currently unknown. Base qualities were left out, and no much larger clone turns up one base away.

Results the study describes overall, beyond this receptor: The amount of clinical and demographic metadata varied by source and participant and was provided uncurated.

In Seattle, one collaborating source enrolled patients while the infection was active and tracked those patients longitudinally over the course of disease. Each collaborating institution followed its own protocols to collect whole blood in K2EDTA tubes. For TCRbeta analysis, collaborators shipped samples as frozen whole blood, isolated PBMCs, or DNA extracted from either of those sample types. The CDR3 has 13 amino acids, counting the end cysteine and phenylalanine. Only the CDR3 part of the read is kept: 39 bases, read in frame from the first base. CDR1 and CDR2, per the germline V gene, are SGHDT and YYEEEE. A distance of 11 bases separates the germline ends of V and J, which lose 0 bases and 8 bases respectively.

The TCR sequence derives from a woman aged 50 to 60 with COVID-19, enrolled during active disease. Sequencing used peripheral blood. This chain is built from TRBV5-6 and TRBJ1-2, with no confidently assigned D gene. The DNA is TGTGCCAGCAGCTTGGAAGTCTCGAGCGGCTACACCTTC. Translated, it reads CASSLEVSSGYTF.